This TCR beta chain was recovered during a study of metastatic and nonmetastatic thyroid tumors. Study details: A comparison of repertoires was made across blood and tumor or nodule tissue from malignant and benign thyroid patients.

Original processing notes: Clinicopathological groups differed in CDR3, with these differences serving to build a distant-metastasis classifier for papillary thyroid cancer. TCRdb re-processed the PCR reads through MiXCR. TCRdb's processing, not the study's, gives the V and J calls here. The sample yields 30,000 to 45,000 clones, 15% to 20% seen once. Of note for this clone: As yet, its antigen is unknown.

The entire patient cohort was treatment-naive prior to thyroid surgery. Study-level findings and limits: It was reported that TCR beta diversity was significantly higher in malignant thyroid tumors than benign nodules, in blood and tumor.

Source material: blood. The TCR originated in a female donor with papillary thyroid cancer or a benign thyroid nodule (not recorded which). Some clones in this sample may be carry-over from other donors' samples.

The CDR3 DNA reads TGCGCCAGCAGCTTGGTATCGGGGGGCGGTTCTGAAGCTTTCTTT. It yields the protein CASSLVSGGGSEAFF. V and J are TRBV5-1 and TRBJ1-1; possibly TRBD1 for D (6 bases). The CDR3 extends over 15 amino acids. The V gene's germline CDR1 is SGHRS and CDR2 YFSETQ. V lost 0 bases and J lost 6, with 15 bases in between.